Below, 32 T cell receptor beta chains from the same sample are listed, as sequenced in a study of blood T cell repertoires in COVID-19. Generated by immunoSEQ multiplex PCR, the TCRdb table keeps only in-frame clones and is missing some. The sample lists over 150,000 clones; around 85% were seen once. Sequencing was carried out using PBMCs or T cells enriched from blood (not recorded which). Source of these receptors: a man aged 35 to 55 who had recovered from COVID-19.

The V gene is TRBV14, the J gene TRBJ2-1; D is unresolved. Deletions cut 4 bases from V and 1 base from J, with 11 bases between. CDR3 length equals 15 residues. Germline assignment: CDR1 SGHDN and CDR2 FVKESK. DNA for the CDR3: TGTGCCAGCAGCCCCCTAGAACGGTCCTACAATGAGCAGTTCTTC. This sequence encodes CASSPLERSYNEQFF.

The rearrangement links TRBV7-9 to TRBJ2-1, with 9 bases aligning to TRBD2. The CDR3 runs to 16 residues. Germline values: CDR1 SEHNR, CDR2 FQNEAQ (reference sequence). Trimming cost V 2 bases and J 7 bases; bases outside gene matches: 9. The CDR3 DNA reads TGTGCCAGCAGCTTAAGGGGGGGACTAGCAGATAATGAGCAGTTCTTC. Its translation is CASSLRGGLADNEQFF.

This clone was seen a handful of times. V is TRBV24-1 and J is TRBJ2-5; perhaps TRBD1 as D (5 bases). V gave up 3 bases and J gave up 2 bases, with 12 bases separating them. The CDR3 is 15 residues long. Germline-derived CDR1 and CDR2 are KGHDR and SFDVKD. CDR3 in amino acids: CATSDPKGPQETQYF. The CDR3 DNA is TGTGCCACCAGTGATCCCAAGGGGCCACAAGAGACCCAGTACTTC.

The count of this clone is one. This chain links TRBV27 with TRBJ1-1; the D is unclear. The CDR3 spans 15 residues. CDR1 is MNHEY, CDR2 SMNVEV, per germline (reference sequence). Between the trimmed V and J ends, which lost 5 bases and 0 bases, there was a span of 13 bases. CDR3 bases: TGTGCCAGCAGTCTGGCCCGGGGTATGAACACTGAAGCTTTCTTT. Protein sequence: CASSLARGMNTEAFF.

The J gene is TRBJ2-3, the V gene TRBV6-5; D unclear. V was cut by 2 bases and J by 5 bases, with 11 bases left in between. Germline V gives CDR1 MNHEY, CDR2 SVGAGI. CDR3 length equals 14 residues. CDR3 DNA sequence: TGTGCCAGCAGTTACGAGCATGGCGGAGATACGCAGTATTTT. It is translated as CASSYEHGGDTQYF.

The V gene is TRBV11-1, the J gene TRBJ1-1; D remains ambiguous. CDR1 SGHAT and CDR2 FQDESV come from the germline V gene (reference sequence). The CDR3 length is 13 residues. The V and J ends lost 5 bases and 0 bases respectively, with 7 bases between them. The CDR3 bases are TGTGCCAGCAGCGCCCTATTGAACACTGAAGCTTTCTTT. Amino acids: CASSALLNTEAFF.

The chain is built from TRBV24-1 and TRBJ2-1, with 11 bases matching TRBD2. There are 16 residues in the CDR3. The germline V gene encodes CDR1 KGHDR and CDR2 SFDVKD. V lost 5 bases and J lost 8; bases outside the gene matches: 10. CDR3 loop: CATSGVAGGPGDEQFF. In DNA form, the CDR3 reads TGTGCCACCAGTGGCGTAGCGGGAGGGCCGGGAGATGAGCAGTTCTTC.

The chain recombines TRBV6-5 with TRBJ2-1; TRBD1 matches at 11 bases. V shed 6 bases, J shed 6 bases, and the junction held 7 bases outside the gene matches. CDR1 MNHEY and CDR2 SVGAGI come from the germline V gene. This CDR3 spans 15 amino acids. The CDR3 spells CASRSDRGPVNEQFF. The CDR3 nucleotides are TGTGCCAGCAGGTCGGACAGGGGGCCGGTCAATGAGCAGTTCTTC.

This rearrangement joins TRBV5-1 to TRBJ2-7, with 11 nucleotides matching TRBD2. The CDR3 contains 15 residues. CDR1 and CDR2 (germline): SGHRS, YFSETQ. V shed 4 bases, J shed 4 bases, and the junction held 7 bases outside the gene matches. The CDR3 reads CASSRTSGSYYEQYF. For the CDR3, the DNA is TGCGCCAGCAGCCGGACTAGCGGGTCTTATTACGAGCAGTACTTC.

This clone was seen ten or more times. V and J are TRBV7-9 and TRBJ2-7; D is possibly TRBD2 (6 bases). In germline, CDR1 is SEHNR, CDR2 FQNEAQ (reference sequence). The V end lost 0 bases, the J end lost 0 bases, and 12 bases lay between the germline ends. The CDR3 is 16 amino acids. This CDR3 is CASSLALATSSYEQYF. The CDR3 DNA reads TGTGCCAGCAGCTTAGCCCTAGCGACGAGCTCCTACGAGCAGTACTTC.

The V and J genes are TRBV27 and TRBJ2-3, with 8 positions matching TRBD1. The CDR3 is 15 residues long. The trim removed 4 bases at V and 0 bases at J, leaving 3 bases unmatched. Germline CDR1 is MNHEY and CDR2 is SMNVEV (reference sequence). The CDR3 region is CASSYRDRSTDTQYF. The CDR3 nucleotides are TGTGCCAGCAGTTACCGGGACAGGAGCACAGATACGCAGTATTTT.

This clone was counted a single time. The chain joins TRBV2 to TRBJ2-1, with 11 bases identical to TRBD2. Germline CDR1 is SNHLY and CDR2 is FYNNEI. The V gene end was trimmed by 3 bases and the J gene end by 3 bases; junction bases not matched to a gene: 4. CDR3 length equals 16 residues. CDR3 nucleotides: TGTGCCAGCAGTGAGAATCTAGCGGGGGGCTACAATGAGCAGTTCTTC. The encoded protein is CASSENLAGGYNEQFF.

The CDR3 region has the DNA TGTGCCAGCAGCGTAGTTCCAGCGAGCTCCTACGAGCAGTACTTC. This gives the protein CASSVVPASSYEQYF. The V call is TRBV9, the J call TRBJ2-7, with D uncertain. The V gene's germline CDR1 is SGDLS and CDR2 YYNGEE. With 0 bases removed from V and 0 bases from J, the gap between germline ends came to 10 bases. The CDR3 contains 15 residues. The full variable domain, its missing parts supplied by reference TRBV9 and TRBJ2-7, is DSGVTQTPKHLITATGQRVTLRCSPRSGDLSVYWYQQSLDQGLQFLIQYYNGEERAKGNILERFSAQQFPDLHSELNLSSLELGDSALYFCASSVVPASSYEQYFGPGTRLTVT.

A note on this clone: The junction does not match germline at one end; this may be a read error. The chain couples TRBV3-1 (or the pseudogene TRBV3-2) to TRBJ1-5; unclear D gene. Germline V gene lookup returns CDR1 LGHDT and CDR2 YNNKEL (reference sequence). CDR3 length equals 13 residues. The DNA of the CDR3 is TGTGCCAGCAGTCAAGACGGGGATCAGCCCCAGCATTTT. Its protein product is CASSQDGDQPQHF.

The chain uses TRBV4-1 and TRBJ1-2, with 10 bases matching TRBD1. Germline V CDR1 and CDR2: MGHRA, YSYEKL. The CDR3 sequence is 17 residues long. V dropped 0 bases and J dropped 6; count of bases not matched to a gene: 10. The DNA of the CDR3 is TGCGCCAGCAGCCAAGAAGGGACAGGGGTTGGGGGTGATGGCTACACCTTC. Translation: CASSQEGTGVGGDGYTF.

The rearrangement links TRBV27 to TRBJ1-4; D perhaps matches TRBD1 (5 bases). This CDR3 has 14 amino acids. Germline V gene data show CDR1 as MNHEY and CDR2 as SMNVEV (reference sequence). V was shortened by 6 bases and J by 13 bases, with 21 bases between the two germline ends. In DNA form, the CDR3 reads TGTGCCAGCAGGGACGGCGGACGGGGGGACGGACTGTTTTTT. Translated: CASRDGGRGDGLFF. Using reference TRBV27 and TRBJ1-4 for the parts outside the CDR3, the full variable domain is EAQVTQNPRYLITVTGKKLTVTCSQNMNHEYMSWYRQDPGLGLRQIYYSMNVEVTDKGDVPEGYKVSRKEKRNFPLILESPSPNQTSLYFCASRDGGRGDGLFFGSGTQLSVL.

The sample holds one count of this clone. This chain links TRBV7-3 with TRBJ1-2; a weak D match, TRBD1 (5 bases). Germline assignment: CDR1 SGHTA and CDR2 FQGTGA. The CDR3 contains 15 residues. V gave up 2 bases and J gave up 1 base, with 11 bases separating them. For the CDR3, the DNA is TGTGCCAGCAGCTTACATGGGGCTCTTAACTATGGCTACACCTTC. Protein sequence: CASSLHGALNYGYTF.

The V gene is TRBV2, the J gene TRBJ2-3, with a weak D call TRBD2 (5 bases). With 3 bases removed from V and 4 bases from J, the gap between germline ends came to 11 bases. This CDR3 region has 14 residues. Germline values: CDR1 SNHLY, CDR2 FYNNEI. CDR3 bases: TGTGCCAGCAGTGAGGAGTTCGGGGCAGATACGCAGTATTTT. Its protein is CASSEEFGADTQYF.

V gene TRBV5-1 combines with J gene TRBJ1-1; 8 bases agree with TRBD1. Germline trimming cut 5 bases from V and 2 bases from J; bases unmatched to any gene: 5. The CDR3 spans 14 residues. Per the germline V gene, CDR1 is SGHRS and CDR2 is YFSETQ. This CDR3 reads CASSYGQGNTEAFF. The CDR3 nucleotides read TGCGCCAGCAGTTATGGACAGGGAAACACTGAAGCTTTCTTT. The whole variable domain, filled in from reference TRBV5-1 and TRBJ1-1, reads KAGVTQTPRYLIKTRGQQVTLSCSPISGHRSVSWYQQTPGQGLQFLFEYFSETQRNKGNFPGRFSGRQFSNSRSEMNVSTLELGDSALYLCASSYGQGNTEAFFGQGTRLTVV.

The chain links TRBV30 to TRBJ1-1, with D unresolved. Per the germline V gene, CDR1 is GTSNPN and CDR2 is SVGIG (reference sequence). This CDR3 comprises 12 residues. Between the trimmed V and J ends, which lost 7 bases and 1 base, there was a span of 10 bases. The CDR3 here is CASARGNTEAFF. CDR3 nucleotide sequence: TGTGCCTCCGCAAGAGGGAACACTGAAGCTTTCTTT.

The V call is TRBV5-4, the J call TRBJ1-1; D unresolved. This CDR3 is 14 amino acids long. The ends were cut back, 5 bases at V and 6 bases at J, with 17 bases in the middle. Germline V CDR1 and CDR2: SGHNT, YYREEE (reference sequence). This CDR3 reads CASSPKGVGAEAFF. In DNA form, the CDR3 reads TGTGCCAGCAGTCCTAAGGGAGTTGGAGCTGAAGCTTTCTTT.

The chain has TRBV7-9 and TRBJ2-3; a possible D gene is TRBD2 (5 bases). Trimming pared 2 bases from V and 5 bases from J, leaving 17 bases between. There are 16 residues in the CDR3. Looked up from germline, CDR1 is SEHNR and CDR2 is FQNEAQ (reference sequence). CDR3 protein: CASSLRPEGRGDTQYF. The CDR3 DNA is TGTGCCAGCAGCTTAAGACCAGAGGGCCGAGGAGATACGCAGTATTTT.

The CDR3 DNA follows: TGCAGCGCAGGGACAGGGGTATCCTACGAGCAGTACTTC. Encoded protein: CSAGTGVSYEQYF. J is TRBJ2-7 and V is TRBV29-1; 10 bases agree with TRBD1. The length of the CDR3 is 13 residues. Germline loops: CDR1 SQVTM, CDR2 ANQGSEA. The J segment lost 1 base and the V segment lost 7 bases, leaving 4 bases of the junction unmatched.

The chain's CDR3 is CASSPRTGNYGYTF. DNA of the CDR3: TGTGCCAGCTCACCTAGGACAGGGAACTATGGCTACACCTTC. The gene calls are TRBV18 and TRBJ1-2, with 8 positions matching TRBD1. This CDR3 region has 14 residues. Germline V gene data show CDR1 as KGHSH and CDR2 as LQKENI. The V segment lost 3 bases and the J segment 2 bases; nucleotides outside the gene matches: 2.

CDR3 region: CASSPTGGNQPQHF. In nucleotides, the CDR3 is TGTGCCAGCAGCCCGACAGGGGGCAATCAGCCCCAGCATTTT. The chain combines TRBV7-9 with TRBJ1-5; 8 nucleotides agree with TRBD1. The CDR3 has 14 residues. With 5 bases clipped from V and 2 bases from J, the junction kept 2 bases outside the gene matches. Per the germline V gene, CDR1 is SEHNR and CDR2 is FQNEAQ (reference sequence).

To note about this clone: Within the sample, other DNA sequences also encode this same CDR3. This chain links TRBV9 with TRBJ1-3; D remains unclear. In germline, CDR1 is SGDLS, CDR2 YYNGEE. Trimming removed 0 bases from V and 4 bases from J, with 8 bases in between. The CDR3 contains 14 residues. CDR3 DNA sequence: TGTGCCAGCAGCGTAGGCGGAGTCGGAAACACCATATATTTT. Translation: CASSVGGVGNTIYF.

The chain joins TRBV19 to TRBJ2-7; D may be TRBD1 (8 bases). V gave up 8 bases and J gave up 3 bases, with 17 bases separating them. The V gene's germline CDR1 is LNHDA and CDR2 SQIVND (reference sequence). CDR3 length equals 14 residues. CDR3 sequence reads: CASGKTGEGYEQYF. In DNA, the CDR3 is TGTGCCAGTGGAAAGACAGGGGAGGGCTACGAGCAGTACTTC.

The gene calls are TRBV30 and TRBJ1-1; D possibly corresponds to TRBD1 (5 bases). V dropped 2 bases and J dropped 8 bases, with 12 bases sitting between them. This CDR3 contains 12 residues. The germline gives CDR1 GTSNPN, CDR2 SVGIG (reference sequence). Here the CDR3 reads CAWSMLGLEAFF. CDR3 nucleotide sequence: TGTGCCTGGAGTATGTTGGGGCTGGAAGCTTTCTTT.

In DNA, the CDR3 is TGTGCCAGCAGCCAAAAGAAGACAGGGGATAATGGCTACACCTTC. Protein sequence: CASSQKKTGDNGYTF. The chain employs TRBV5-4 and TRBJ1-2; TRBD1 matches 8 bases. The germline gives CDR1 SGHNT, CDR2 YYREEE (reference sequence). Trimming removed 4 bases from V and 6 bases from J; junction bases left unmatched: 11. The CDR3 is made up of 15 amino acids.

J is TRBJ2-1 and V is TRBV10-3; D possibly corresponds to TRBD2 (5 bases). V gave up 0 bases and J gave up 5 bases, with 11 bases separating them. The CDR3 has 15 residues. CDR1 ENHRY and CDR2 SYGVKD come from the germline V gene. CDR3 sequence (DNA): TGTGCCATCAGTGAGTCGAACACTAGAAACAATGAGCAGTTCTTC. Translating it yields CAISESNTRNNEQFF.

CDR3 in amino acids: CASSTNPGQGADTQYF. CDR3 bases: TGCGCCAGCAGCACAAACCCGGGACAGGGAGCAGATACGCAGTATTTT. This chain connects TRBV5-1 to TRBJ2-3; 9 nucleotides match TRBD1. After removal of 4 bases from V and 4 bases from J, the junction contained 10 bases not matched to a gene. This CDR3 has 16 residues. Germline V gene lookup returns CDR1 SGHRS and CDR2 YFSETQ.

This clone was observed a single time. The V call is TRBV29-1, the J call TRBJ1-5, with 7 bases that match TRBD1. Germline loops: CDR1 SQVTM, CDR2 ANQGSEA. CDR3 length: 13 amino acids. The V gene end was trimmed by 4 bases and the J gene end by 4 bases; junction bases not matched to a gene: 4. The DNA of the CDR3 is TGCAGCGTTGGGGACAGTTCTAATCAGCCCCAGCATTTT. It yields the protein CSVGDSSNQPQHF.